This T cell receptor (beta chain) was found in a study of tumor-infiltrating lymphocytes in primary liver carcinoma. Study-level information: Donors had hepatocellular carcinoma or combined HCC and intrahepatic cholangiocarcinoma. Staging of the tumors gave T1-T3 N0M0, with widths of about 4.2 to 11 cm. The study obtained roughly 3.65 to 7.5 million productive TCRbeta reads per sample, similar across tissue types. General study results and limits: Researchers did not compare CD4+ and CD8+ repertoires, as samples were bulk unsorted.

Making TCR beta cDNA involved 400 to 600 ng total RNA and a constant-region primer. Three nested multiplex PCR rounds, a slightly modified ARM-PCR, produced the libraries for TCR beta. TRBV1-TRBV30 forward and Cbeta reverse primers drove the first two approximately 10-cycle rounds. One entry per CDR3 protein results from TCRdb running MiXCR on the multiplex PCR reads. The sample carries about 330,000 distinct CDR3 sequences, almost 65% recorded once. RNA isolated from unsorted whole blood supplied the blood RNA, with germline DNA also extracted. The CDR3 is 17 residues long. Looked up from germline, CDR1 is SGHNT and CDR2 is YENEEA. For this clonotype: Its cognate antigen is unknown. Sequence at one end of the junction differs from germline and may be a read error.

The TCR originated in a middle-aged man with primary liver carcinoma and hepatitis B virus infection. The sample taken for sequencing was peripheral blood. The V call is TRBV11-3, the J call TRBJ1-4, with unresolved D. CDR3 sequence (DNA): TGTGCCAGTAGCTTAGATCTTGCAGGCCCAGCTAATGAAAAACTGTTTTTT. Its translation: CASSLDLAGPANEKLFF.